Listed here are 26 T cell receptor beta chains from one sample, sequenced in a study of T cells in Graves' hyperthyroidism and ophthalmopathy. Authors of the study amplified TCR beta CDR3 regions from RNA transcripts. HTBI primers drove first-round RT-PCR of the TCR CDR3. TCRdb re-called the multiplex PCR reads with MiXCR, one entry per CDR3 protein. The sample has 310,000 or so distinct CDR3 sequences, about 18% seen once. Sequenced material: blood. These receptors all stem from a woman in her fifties or sixties with Graves' ophthalmopathy.

In its sample, this clonotype was seen many times. The chain couples TRBV20-1 to TRBJ1-5; D gene uncertain. Germline V gene data show CDR1 as DFQATT and CDR2 as SNEGSKA (reference sequence). V lost 0 bases to trimming and J lost 3 bases, with 6 bases between them. The CDR3 sequence is 13 residues long. The CDR3 reads CSARDTANQPQHF. Written as DNA, the CDR3 is TGCAGTGCTAGAGATACGGCCAATCAGCCCCAGCATTTT.

There are a few counts of this clonotype. V gene TRBV2 combines with J gene TRBJ1-6, with D maybe TRBD1 (6 bases). The V gene lost 4 bases and the J gene lost 1 base, with 8 bases spanning the gap. Germline V gene sequence: CDR1 SNHLY, CDR2 FYNNEI. The CDR3 extends over 15 amino acids. The CDR3 DNA reads as TGTGCCAGCAGTGGGCAGGGGTCCTATAATTCACCCCTCCACTTT. It encodes CASSGQGSYNSPLHF.

This clonotype was counted a few times. V and J are TRBV4-1 and TRBJ1-3, with TRBD1 as a possible D gene (6 bases). The CDR3 length is 15 residues. The V end was cut by 2 bases, the J end by 4 bases, with 12 bases between. Germline V gene data show CDR1 as MGHRA and CDR2 as YSYEKL. CDR3 residues: CASSQPGHMGNTIYF. CDR3 bases: TGCGCCAGCAGCCAACCGGGACATATGGGAAACACCATATATTTT.

This clonotype was found many times. The rearrangement uses TRBV12-3 or TRBV12-4 and TRBJ1-2; 8 nucleotides match TRBD1. This CDR3 has 13 amino acids. The V segment lost 6 bases and the J segment 8 bases; nucleotides outside the gene matches: 8. This CDR3 is CASSFGTGGGYTF. The CDR3 DNA follows: TGTGCCAGCAGCTTCGGGACAGGAGGAGGCTACACCTTC.

This clonotype was counted a single time. The chain recombines TRBV2 with TRBJ2-1; D remains unclear. The CDR3 is made up of 12 amino acids. Trimming left V 6 bases short and J 6 bases short, with 9 bases between. Germline V gives CDR1 SNHLY, CDR2 FYNNEI. The CDR3 protein is CASSRSLNEQFF. CDR3 sequence (DNA): TGTGCCAGCAGCAGGTCCCTCAATGAGCAGTTCTTC.

This clonotype was detected ten times or more. The V and J genes are TRBV7-2 and TRBJ1-2; D remains ambiguous. The CDR3 contains 13 residues. Deletions cut 1 base from V and 4 bases from J, with 7 bases between. Looked up from germline, CDR1 is SGHTA and CDR2 is FQGNSA. In DNA form, the CDR3 reads TGTGCCAGCAGCTTAGTGGAGGTCTATGGCTACACCTTC. Its protein is CASSLVEVYGYTF.

This chain connects TRBV3-1 to TRBJ2-7; D remains unclear. V was cut by 2 bases and J by 7 bases, with 12 bases left in between. The V gene's germline CDR1 is LGHDT and CDR2 YNNKEL (reference sequence). This CDR3 is built from 13 residues. CDR3 residues: CASSQSTSKEQYF. DNA for the CDR3: TGTGCCAGCAGCCAATCCACTTCTAAAGAGCAGTACTTC.

The chain links TRBV4-3 to TRBJ1-6, with D perhaps TRBD1 (6 bases). Germline V gene data show CDR1 as LGHNA and CDR2 as YSLEER. Trimming pared 6 bases from V and 6 bases from J, leaving 18 bases between. CDR3 length: 16 residues. The DNA of the CDR3 is TGCGCCAGCAGTGAGTCGGGGGGCGCCGGTAATTCACCCCTCCACTTT. As protein: CASSESGGAGNSPLHF.

Many counts were recorded for this clonotype. The CDR3 loop reads CASSWSLAGGGEQFF. The CDR3 bases are TGTGCCAGCAGTTGGTCACTAGCGGGAGGGGGGGAGCAGTTCTTC. The rearrangement joins TRBV12-3 or TRBV12-4 to TRBJ2-1; TRBD2 matches 13 bases. Trimming cost V 4 bases and J 10 bases; bases outside gene matches: 7. CDR3 size: 15 residues.

This clonotype was observed many times. The CDR3 nucleotides are TGTGCCAGCTCACTTGCCCGGGACAGTCTCGACGAGCAGTACTTC. It yields the protein CASSLARDSLDEQYF. This rearrangement joins TRBV18 to TRBJ2-7; TRBD1 aligns across 7 bases. CDR1 and CDR2 from the germline V gene are KGHSH and LQKENI. The junction had 11 bases not matched to a gene; V was cut back by 4 bases and J by 5 bases. This CDR3 region has 15 residues.

This clonotype was picked up a small number of times. This sequence joins TRBV5-1 and TRBJ2-1; tentative D call: TRBD1 (6 bases). V shed 6 bases and J shed 8 bases, with 12 bases lying between them. The CDR3 runs 12 residues. CDR1 is SGHRS, CDR2 YFSETQ, per germline. The CDR3 protein is CASNQYRDEQFF. CDR3 in DNA: TGCGCCAGCAACCAATACAGGGATGAGCAGTTCTTC.

The chain couples TRBV27 to TRBJ2-7; 10 bases agree with TRBD2. CDR1 is MNHEY, CDR2 SMNVEV, per germline (reference sequence). The CDR3 contains 15 residues. V lost 3 bases, J lost 2 bases, and 4 bases stayed unmatched. CDR3 sequence: CASSFSGRMAYEQYF. CDR3 nucleotide sequence: TGTGCCAGCAGTTTTAGCGGGAGGATGGCCTACGAGCAGTACTTC.

This clonotype has a handful of counts. V usage is TRBV5-1 and J usage is TRBJ2-2, with TRBD1 identical over 7 bases. This CDR3 has 15 amino acids. CDR1 SGHRS and CDR2 YFSETQ come from the germline V gene. The J segment lost 5 bases and the V segment lost 5 bases, leaving 9 bases of the junction unmatched. This CDR3 is CASSIGTQGTGELFF. The CDR3 nucleotides read TGCGCCAGCAGTATCGGAACACAGGGGACCGGGGAGCTGTTTTTT.

This clonotype was seen repeatedly, ten times or more. V gene TRBV7-3 combines with J gene TRBJ2-7; D unresolved. The CDR3 spans 15 residues. Germline V lookup: CDR1 SGHTA, CDR2 FQGTGA. V dropped 4 bases and J dropped 3 bases, with 16 bases sitting between them. CDR3 bases: TGTGCCAGCAGCTCCCAAGGCGGCAGGCTCTACGAGCAGTACTTC. Its translation: CASSSQGGRLYEQYF.

This clonotype was detected ten times or more. This chain joins TRBV18 and TRBJ2-1; TRBD2 matches 10 bases. CDR1 is KGHSH and CDR2 is LQKENI in the germline V gene. The CDR3 length is 16 residues. V lost 1 base, J lost 5 bases, and 5 bases stayed unmatched. CDR3 nucleotides: TGTGCCAGCTCACCACGGACTAGCGGAGAGAACAATGAGCAGTTCTTC. This encodes CASSPRTSGENNEQFF.

This clonotype was seen repeatedly, ten times or more. The chain's CDR3 is CASSLVMSSYEQYF. CDR3 nucleotides: TGTGCCAGCAGCTTAGTGATGAGCTCCTACGAGCAGTACTTC. V gene TRBV11-2 combines with J gene TRBJ2-7; D is unclear. Per germline, CDR1 SGHAT and CDR2 FQNNGV. The CDR3 loop spans 14 amino acids. The V end lost 1 base, the J end lost 0 bases, and 7 bases lay between the germline ends.

This clonotype was recorded a few times. The V gene is TRBV20-1, the J gene TRBJ1-6; D is ambiguous. Germline values: CDR1 DFQATT, CDR2 SNEGSKA (reference sequence). Trimming removed 7 bases from V and 6 bases from J, with 22 bases in between. CDR3 size: 16 residues. The CDR3 DNA sequence: TGCAGTGGTCGGTTCCGCCGGGAACTTACTAATTCACCCCTCCACTTT. Its translation: CSGRFRRELTNSPLHF.

This clonotype occurred many times. V usage is TRBV2 and J usage is TRBJ2-7; TRBD1 matches at 7 bases. Germline V gene data show CDR1 as SNHLY and CDR2 as FYNNEI. V was clipped by 6 bases and J by 5 bases; unmatched bases: 7. This CDR3 spans 13 amino acids. CDR3 bases: TGTGCCAGCAGCCTGACAGGGACGGACGAGCAGTACTTC. Protein product: CASSLTGTDEQYF. Supplemented by reference TRBV2 and TRBJ2-7, the full variable domain reads EPEVTQTPSHQVTQMGQEVILRCVPISNHLYFYWYRQILGQKVEFLVSFYNNEISEKSEIFDDQFSVERPDGSNFTLKIRSTKLEDSAMYFCASSLTGTDEQYFGPGTRLTVT.

This clonotype was observed a few times. J is TRBJ2-1 and V is TRBV20-1; D is perhaps TRBD2 (5 bases). CDR1 is DFQATT, CDR2 SNEGSKA, per germline (reference sequence). The CDR3 spans 15 residues. V lost 3 bases and J lost 0, with 12 bases in between. As DNA, the CDR3 is TGCAGTGCTAGGGGGAGCGTAAGCTCCTACAATGAGCAGTTCTTC. It encodes CSARGSVSSYNEQFF.

This clonotype was seen many times. CDR3 bases: TGTGCCAGCAGCTTAACCGGACGGCAGATGCAGTTCTTC. As protein: CASSLTGRQMQFF. The V gene is TRBV11-2, the J gene TRBJ2-1, with D uncertain. The V and J ends lost 2 bases and 12 bases respectively, with 14 bases between them. Germline V gene sequence: CDR1 SGHAT, CDR2 FQNNGV. The CDR3 runs 13 residues.

This clonotype was seen a few times. The chain carries TRBV12-3 or TRBV12-4 and TRBJ1-6; no clear D gene. V lost 5 bases, J lost 8 bases, and 10 bases lay in between. The CDR3 is made up of 13 amino acids. The CDR3 nucleotides read TGTGCCAGCAGTCGAACAGAGGATTCACCCCTCCACTTT. Protein product: CASSRTEDSPLHF.

The chain joins TRBV7-2 to TRBJ2-5; D tentatively reads TRBD1 or TRBD2 (5 bases each). V dropped 3 bases and J dropped 5 bases, with 13 bases sitting between them. The CDR3 is 14 residues long. Germline V gene data show CDR1 as SGHTA and CDR2 as FQGNSA. The CDR3 here is CASSLWTGRETQYF. For the CDR3, the DNA is TGTGCCAGCAGCTTGTGGACGGGACGCGAGACCCAGTACTTC.

The sample holds one count of this clonotype. The V gene is TRBV4-3, the J gene TRBJ2-7; maybe TRBD1 (6 bases). Looked up from germline, CDR1 is LGHNA and CDR2 is YSLEER. This CDR3 is 15 amino acids long. Deletions cut 0 bases from V and 4 bases from J, with 13 bases between. The CDR3 DNA sequence: TGCGCCAGCAGCCAAGATCACCGACAGGCATACGAGCAGTACTTC. Translating it yields CASSQDHRQAYEQYF.

In this sample, this clonotype turned up many times. The chain recombines TRBV7-2 with TRBJ2-5; 8 bases align to TRBD1. CDR1 and CDR2 from the germline V gene are SGHTA and FQGNSA. The CDR3 runs 15 residues. Trimming at V came to 6 bases and at J to 2 bases, leaving 8 bases not matched to a gene. DNA for the CDR3: TGTGCCAGCAGAAAAAACAGGGGGTATCAAGAGACCCAGTACTTC. Amino acid sequence: CASRKNRGYQETQYF.

CDR3 sequence (DNA): TGTGCCAGCAGCTTAGAGAGGTCCTCCACTGAAGCTTTCTTT. Translated: CASSLERSSTEAFF. The rearrangement links TRBV7-9 to TRBJ1-1; D is uncertain. The CDR3 spans 14 residues. Deletions cut 1 base from V and 4 bases from J, with 10 bases between. Germline CDR1 is SEHNR and CDR2 is FQNEAQ (reference sequence).

Many counts were recorded for this clonotype. The V and J genes are TRBV4-2 and TRBJ2-5; D gene ambiguous. V lost 0 bases and J lost 0, with 8 bases in between. Germline V CDR1 and CDR2: LGHNA, YNFKEQ. The length of the CDR3 is 15 residues. For the CDR3, the DNA is TGTGCCAGCAGCCAAGAAGAGCACTACCAAGAGACCCAGTACTTC. Translated, it gives CASSQEEHYQETQYF.